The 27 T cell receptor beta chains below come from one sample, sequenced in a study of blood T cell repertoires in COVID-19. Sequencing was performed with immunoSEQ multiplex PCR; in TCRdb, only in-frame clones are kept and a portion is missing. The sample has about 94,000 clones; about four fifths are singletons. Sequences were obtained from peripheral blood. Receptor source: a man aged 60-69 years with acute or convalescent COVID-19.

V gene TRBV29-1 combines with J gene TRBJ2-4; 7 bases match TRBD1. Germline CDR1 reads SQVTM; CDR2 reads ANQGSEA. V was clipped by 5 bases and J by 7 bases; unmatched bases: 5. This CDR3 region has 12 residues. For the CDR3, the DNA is TGCAGCGTTACCGACAGGGCGAACATTCAGTACTTC. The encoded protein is CSVTDRANIQYF.

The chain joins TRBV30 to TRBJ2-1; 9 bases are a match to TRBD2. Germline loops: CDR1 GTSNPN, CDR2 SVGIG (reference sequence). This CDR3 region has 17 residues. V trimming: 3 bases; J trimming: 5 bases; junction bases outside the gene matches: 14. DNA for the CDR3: TGTGCCTGGAGCGGGGGAAAGACTAGCGGCTCACACAATGAGCAGTTCTTC. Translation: CAWSGGKTSGSHNEQFF.

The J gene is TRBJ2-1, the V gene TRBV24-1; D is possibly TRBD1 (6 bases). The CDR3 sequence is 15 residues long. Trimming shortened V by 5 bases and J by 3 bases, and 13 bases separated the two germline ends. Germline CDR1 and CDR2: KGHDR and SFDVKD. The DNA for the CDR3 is TGTGCCACCAGTGGGGACCGGGACATCTACAATGAGCAGTTCTTC. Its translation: CATSGDRDIYNEQFF.

In DNA, the CDR3 is TGTGCCAGCAGCTTGGGTACGAGCTCCTACAATGAGCAGTTCTTC. This encodes CASSLGTSSYNEQFF. The chain combines TRBV5-6 with TRBJ2-1, with unresolved D. Deletions cut 0 bases from V and 0 bases from J, with 7 bases between. The CDR3 loop spans 15 amino acids. Germline CDR1 reads SGHDT; CDR2 reads YYEEEE.

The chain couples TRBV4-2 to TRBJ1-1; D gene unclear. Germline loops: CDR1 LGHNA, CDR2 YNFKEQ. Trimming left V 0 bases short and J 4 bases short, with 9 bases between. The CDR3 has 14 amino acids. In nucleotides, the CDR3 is TGTGCCAGCAGCCAAGACGGCGGGGTCACTGAAGCTTTCTTT. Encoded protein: CASSQDGGVTEAFF.

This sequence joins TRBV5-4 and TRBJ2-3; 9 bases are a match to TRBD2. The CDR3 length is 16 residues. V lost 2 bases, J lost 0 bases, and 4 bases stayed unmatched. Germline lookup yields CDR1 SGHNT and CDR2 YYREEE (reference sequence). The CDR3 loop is CASSFPSGVSTDTQYF. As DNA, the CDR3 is TGTGCCAGCAGCTTCCCTAGCGGGGTGAGCACAGATACGCAGTATTTT.

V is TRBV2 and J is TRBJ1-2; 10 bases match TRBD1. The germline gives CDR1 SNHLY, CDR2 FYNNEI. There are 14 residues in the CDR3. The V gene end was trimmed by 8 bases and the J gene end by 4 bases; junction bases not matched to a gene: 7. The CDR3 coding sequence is TGTGCCAGCCTCCGGGACAGGGGCCCCTATGGCTACACCTTC. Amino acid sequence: CASLRDRGPYGYTF.

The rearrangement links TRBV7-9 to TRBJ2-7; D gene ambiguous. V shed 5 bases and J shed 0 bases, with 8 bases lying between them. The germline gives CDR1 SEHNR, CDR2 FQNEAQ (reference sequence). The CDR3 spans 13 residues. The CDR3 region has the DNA TGTGCCAGCAGCCCGCCGCGCTCCTACGAGCAGTACTTC. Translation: CASSPPRSYEQYF.

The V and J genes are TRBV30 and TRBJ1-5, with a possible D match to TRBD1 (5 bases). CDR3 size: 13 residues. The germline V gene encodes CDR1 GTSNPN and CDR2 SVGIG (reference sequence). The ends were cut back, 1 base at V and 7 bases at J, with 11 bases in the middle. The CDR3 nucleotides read TGTGCCTGGAGTGGGGGGAGGGACCAGCCCCAGCATTTT. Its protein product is CAWSGGRDQPQHF.

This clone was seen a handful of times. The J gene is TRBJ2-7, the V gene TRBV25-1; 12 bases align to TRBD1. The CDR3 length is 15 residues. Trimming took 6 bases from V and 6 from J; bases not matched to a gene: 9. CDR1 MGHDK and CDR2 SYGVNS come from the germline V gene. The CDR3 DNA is TGTGCCAGCAGCGGAACCGGGACAGGGGGCTTCGAGCAGTACTTC. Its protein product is CASSGTGTGGFEQYF.

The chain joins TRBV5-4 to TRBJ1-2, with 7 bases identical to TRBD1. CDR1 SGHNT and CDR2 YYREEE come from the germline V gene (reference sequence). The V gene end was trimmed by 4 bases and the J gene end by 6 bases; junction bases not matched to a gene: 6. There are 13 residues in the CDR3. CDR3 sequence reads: CASSQDRSDGYTF. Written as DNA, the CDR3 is TGTGCCAGCAGCCAGGACAGGTCGGATGGCTACACCTTC.

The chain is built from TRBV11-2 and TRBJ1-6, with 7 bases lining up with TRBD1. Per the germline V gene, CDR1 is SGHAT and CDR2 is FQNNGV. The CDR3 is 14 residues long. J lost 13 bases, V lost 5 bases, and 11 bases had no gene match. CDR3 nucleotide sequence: TGTGCCAGCAGCCGACAGGGATCCGAATATCCCCTCCACTTT. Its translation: CASSRQGSEYPLHF.

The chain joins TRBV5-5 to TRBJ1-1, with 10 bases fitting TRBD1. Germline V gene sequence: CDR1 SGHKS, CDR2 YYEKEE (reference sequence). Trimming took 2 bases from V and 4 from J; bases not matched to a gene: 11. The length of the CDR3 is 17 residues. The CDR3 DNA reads TGTGCCAGCAGCTTTTTTAGGGGGGGACAGGGGCCCACTGAAGCTTTCTTT. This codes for CASSFFRGGQGPTEAFF.

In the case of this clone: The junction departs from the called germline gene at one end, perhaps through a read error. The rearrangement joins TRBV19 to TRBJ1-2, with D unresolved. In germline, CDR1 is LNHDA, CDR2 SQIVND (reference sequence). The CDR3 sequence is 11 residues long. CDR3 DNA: TGTGCCAGTTCTTCCTACTATGGCTTGAGCTTC. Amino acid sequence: CASSSYYGLSF.

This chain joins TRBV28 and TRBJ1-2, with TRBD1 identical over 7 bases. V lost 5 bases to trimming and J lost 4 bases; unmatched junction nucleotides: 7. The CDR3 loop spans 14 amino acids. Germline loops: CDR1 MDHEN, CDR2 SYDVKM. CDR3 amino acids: CASSPPDRRYGYTF. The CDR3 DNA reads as TGTGCCAGCAGTCCCCCGGACAGGCGCTATGGCTACACCTTC.

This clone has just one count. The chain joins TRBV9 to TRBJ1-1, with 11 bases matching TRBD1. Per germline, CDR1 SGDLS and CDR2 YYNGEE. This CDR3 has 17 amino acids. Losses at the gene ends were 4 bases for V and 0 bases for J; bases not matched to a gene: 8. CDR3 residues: CASSRTGQGAMNTEAFF. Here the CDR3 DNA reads TGTGCCAGCAGCCGCACCGGACAGGGGGCAATGAACACTGAAGCTTTCTTT.

CDR3 coding DNA: TGTGCCAGCAGCCCGACAGGGAGAGAGCCCCAGCATTTT. This gives the protein CASSPTGREPQHF. V is TRBV3-1 (or the pseudogene TRBV3-2) and J is TRBJ1-5; 7 bases fit TRBD1. CDR1 and CDR2 (germline): LGHDT, YNNKEL (reference sequence). V dropped 4 bases and J dropped 8; count of bases not matched to a gene: 5. This CDR3 has 13 residues.

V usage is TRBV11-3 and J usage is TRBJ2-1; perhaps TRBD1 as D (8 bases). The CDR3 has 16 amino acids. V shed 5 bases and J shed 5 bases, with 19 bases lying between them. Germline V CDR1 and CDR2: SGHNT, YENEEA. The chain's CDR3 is CASSGRGQGANNEQFF. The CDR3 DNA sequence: TGTGCCAGCAGCGGGAGGGGTCAGGGGGCAAACAATGAGCAGTTCTTC.

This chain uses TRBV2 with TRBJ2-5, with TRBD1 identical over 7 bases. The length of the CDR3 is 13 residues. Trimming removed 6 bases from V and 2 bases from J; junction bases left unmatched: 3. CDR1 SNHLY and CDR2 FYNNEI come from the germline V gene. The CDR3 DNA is TGTGCCAGCAGCTACAGGGGACAAGAGACCCAGTACTTC. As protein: CASSYRGQETQYF.

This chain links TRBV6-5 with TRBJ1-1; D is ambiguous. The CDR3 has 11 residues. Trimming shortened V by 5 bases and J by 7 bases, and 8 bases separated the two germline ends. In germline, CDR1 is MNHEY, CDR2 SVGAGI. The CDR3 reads CASSLSLEAFF. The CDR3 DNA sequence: TGTGCCAGCAGTCTTAGCCTTGAAGCTTTCTTT.

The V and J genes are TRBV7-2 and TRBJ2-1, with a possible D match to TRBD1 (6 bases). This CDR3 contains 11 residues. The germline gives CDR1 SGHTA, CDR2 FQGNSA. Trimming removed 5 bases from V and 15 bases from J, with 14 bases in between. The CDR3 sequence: CASSIQGWRFF. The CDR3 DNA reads TGTGCCAGCAGCATACAGGGCTGGCGGTTCTTC.

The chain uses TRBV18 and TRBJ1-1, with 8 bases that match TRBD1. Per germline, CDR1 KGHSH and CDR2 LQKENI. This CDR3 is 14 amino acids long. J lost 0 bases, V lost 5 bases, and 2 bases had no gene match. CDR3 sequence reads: CASSADRVNTEAFF. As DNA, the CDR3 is TGTGCCAGCTCAGCGGACAGGGTGAACACTGAAGCTTTCTTT.

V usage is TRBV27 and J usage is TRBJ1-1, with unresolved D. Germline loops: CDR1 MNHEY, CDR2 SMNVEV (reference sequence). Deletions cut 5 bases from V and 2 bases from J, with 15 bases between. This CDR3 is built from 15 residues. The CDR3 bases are TGTGCCAGCAGTCCCCGGGTAGGGAGCAACACTGAAGCTTTCTTT. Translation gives CASSPRVGSNTEAFF.

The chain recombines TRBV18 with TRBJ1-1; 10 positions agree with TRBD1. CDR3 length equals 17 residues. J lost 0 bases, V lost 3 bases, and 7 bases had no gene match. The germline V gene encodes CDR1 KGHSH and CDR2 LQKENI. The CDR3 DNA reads TGTGCCAGCTCACCGCCGGGACAGGGGACCCTGAACACTGAAGCTTTCTTT. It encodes CASSPPGQGTLNTEAFF.

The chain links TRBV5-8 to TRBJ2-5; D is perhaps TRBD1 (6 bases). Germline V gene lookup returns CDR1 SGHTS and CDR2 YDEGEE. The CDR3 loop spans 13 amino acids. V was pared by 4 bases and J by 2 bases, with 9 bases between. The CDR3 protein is CASSPDRQETQYF. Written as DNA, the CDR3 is TGTGCCAGCAGCCCCGACAGGCAAGAGACCCAGTACTTC.

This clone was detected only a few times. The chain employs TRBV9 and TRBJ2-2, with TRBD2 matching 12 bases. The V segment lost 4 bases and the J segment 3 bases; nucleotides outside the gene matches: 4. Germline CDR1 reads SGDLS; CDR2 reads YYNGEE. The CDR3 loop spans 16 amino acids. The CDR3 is CASSPSGGAYTGELFF. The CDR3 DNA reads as TGTGCCAGCAGCCCTAGCGGGGGGGCCTACACCGGGGAGCTGTTTTTT. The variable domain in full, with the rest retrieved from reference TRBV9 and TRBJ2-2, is DSGVTQTPKHLITATGQRVTLRCSPRSGDLSVYWYQQSLDQGLQFLIQYYNGEERAKGNILERFSAQQFPDLHSELNLSSLELGDSALYFCASSPSGGAYTGELFFGEGSRLTVL.

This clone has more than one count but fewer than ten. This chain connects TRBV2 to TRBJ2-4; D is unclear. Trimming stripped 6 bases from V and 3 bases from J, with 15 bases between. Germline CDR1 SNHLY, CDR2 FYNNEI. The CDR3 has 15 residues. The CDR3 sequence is CASSALQIGKNIQYF. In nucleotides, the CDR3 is TGTGCCAGCAGCGCTCTACAGATAGGCAAAAACATTCAGTACTTC.